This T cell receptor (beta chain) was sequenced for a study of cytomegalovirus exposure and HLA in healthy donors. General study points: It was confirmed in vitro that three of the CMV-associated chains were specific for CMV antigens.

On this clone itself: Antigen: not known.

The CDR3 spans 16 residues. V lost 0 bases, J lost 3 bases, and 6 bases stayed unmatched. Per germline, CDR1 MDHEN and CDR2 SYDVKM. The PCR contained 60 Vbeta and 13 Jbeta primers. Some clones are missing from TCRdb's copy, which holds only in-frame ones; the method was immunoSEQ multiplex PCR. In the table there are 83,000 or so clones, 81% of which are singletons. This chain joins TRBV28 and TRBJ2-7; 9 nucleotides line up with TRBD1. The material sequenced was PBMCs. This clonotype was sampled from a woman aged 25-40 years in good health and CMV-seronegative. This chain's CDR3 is CASSLWAGTGNYEQYF. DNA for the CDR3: TGTGCCAGCAGTTTATGGGCCGGGACAGGGAACTACGAGCAGTACTTC.